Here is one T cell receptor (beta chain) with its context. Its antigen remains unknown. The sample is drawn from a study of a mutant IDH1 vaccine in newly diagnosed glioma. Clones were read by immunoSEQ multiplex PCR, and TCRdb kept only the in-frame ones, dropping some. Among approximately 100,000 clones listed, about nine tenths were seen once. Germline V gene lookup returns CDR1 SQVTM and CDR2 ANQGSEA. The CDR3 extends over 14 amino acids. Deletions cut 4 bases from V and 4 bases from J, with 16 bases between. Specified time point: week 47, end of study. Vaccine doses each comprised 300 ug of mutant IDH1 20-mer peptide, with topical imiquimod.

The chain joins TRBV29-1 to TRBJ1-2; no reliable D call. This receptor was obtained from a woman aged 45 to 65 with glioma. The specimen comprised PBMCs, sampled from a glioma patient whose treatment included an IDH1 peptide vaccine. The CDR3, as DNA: TGCAGCGTTGCGACAATTTCCCCTTCCTATGGCTACACCTTC. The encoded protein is CSVATISPSYGYTF. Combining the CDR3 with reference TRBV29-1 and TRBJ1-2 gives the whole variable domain SAVISQKPSRDICQRGTSLTIQCQVDSQVTMMFWYRQQPGQSLTLIATANQGSEATYESGFVIDKFPISRPNLTFSTLTVSNMSPEDSSIYLCSVATISPSYGYTFGSGTRLTVV.